This TCR beta chain was identified in a study of identical twins listed by TCRdb under 2016. About the study as a whole: TCR alpha and beta repertoires from monozygotic twins, unrelated adults of various ages and cord blood were deep-sequenced to test whether fetal clonotypes persist. To rule out contamination, the twin experiments were replicated at different times with different library preparation protocols. Results and caveats for the whole study, not just this receptor: Compared with coincidental sharing between unrelated individuals, out-of-frame TCR alpha sequences shared between twins had an excess of sequences with low generation probability. Fewer insertions were carried by abundant cord blood beta clonotypes; a weaker similar trend was observed in young adult naive repertoires, while no such trend was observed in memory repertoires. Because the same donors could not be followed over many years, the conclusions depended on cross-sectional statistical analysis. Out-of-frame TCR alpha sharing in monozygotic twins was systematically underestimated by recombination models, whereas sharing between unrelated individuals was in agreement with the recombination models. Zero-insertion analyses could be partly confounded by invariant T cells such as MAIT and iNKT, though diverse VJ usage argued against such confounding for most clonotypes. The excess sharing between twins in beta out-of-frame sequences was weaker because fewer shared sequences reduced the signal-to-noise ratio.

CDR1 and CDR2 were assigned from the germline V gene (reference sequence) as MNHEY and SMNVEV. The CDR3 runs 18 amino acids, cysteine and phenylalanine included. Of all the DNA, just the CDR3 is kept, 54 bases in frame from base 1. V is pared back by 5 bases and J by 2 bases, with 23 bases lying between the germline termini. For this clonotype: What antigen it recognizes has not been identified. No base quality values were provided; no much bigger clone lies one nucleotide off.

Library construction relied on 5' RACE. Sequencing was carried out with an Illumina HiSeq 2000. A universal primer binding site was added through template switching, and the final cDNA carried a unique molecular identifier so that TCR cDNA molecules could be counted accurately. First-strand cDNA for TCR alpha and beta chains was synthesized from specific primers in the conserved constant-segment region. To control for contamination, every cDNA library was double barcoded, receiving both a SMART-Mk sample barcode and Illumina barcodes. TruSeq adapter sequences along with Illumina sample barcodes were introduced in two successive PCR steps. TCR alpha and beta cDNA libraries were sequenced on the Illumina HiSeq platform with custom primers. On the authors' methods: Raw reads were processed with MiGEC to extract unique molecular identifiers, and MiXCR was used to determine CDR3 positions. Recombination models were inferred per individual with the repgenHMM and IGoR tools using an EM algorithm. The analysis of shared clonotypes was done with the tcR package in R, with sharing normalized by the product of cloneset sizes. To study raw recombination free of thymic and clonal selection effects, out-of-frame nonproductive sequences were analyzed. In TCRdb, the public reads were trimmed at Q25 with fastp and aligned with MiXCR, with productive beta chains retained. All rows with the same CDR3 protein become a single entry with the most common DNA and genes. The V and J calls here are based on TCRdb, not the publication. This sample is represented by roughly 1,500,000 distinct CDR3 sequences; about 32% of them were singletons. Roughly 0.3% of the sample lies in the top ten.

Every donor was a healthy Caucasian. The V and J genes are TRBV27 and TRBJ2-3; TRBD2 is perhaps the D gene, given 6 matching bases. Sequencing used cord blood. This sequence was found in a newborn girl in good health. The CDR3 protein is CASSPGTPILQHTDTQYF. In nucleotides, the sequence is TGTGCCAGCAGTCCAGGGACTCCGATCCTTCAGCACACAGATACGCAGTATTTT.